The T cell receptor (beta chain) under discussion was sequenced for a study of Graves' ophthalmopathy and Graves' hyperthyroidism listed by TCRdb under 2018. Describing the broader study: Peripheral blood was collected before any treatment was given, at the time of initial diagnosis. The study used signatures of the TCR beta repertoire to tell Graves' ophthalmopathy apart from Graves' hyperthyroidism and to predict which patients would progress to ophthalmopathy. In total, 135 blood samples were TCR-sequenced: 40 to 45 ophthalmopathy, 80 or so hyperthyroidism and roughly 17 hyperthyroidism-to-ophthalmopathy patients. A discovery set of about a hundred patients (43 ophthalmopathy, under 65 stable hyperthyroidism) was enrolled to explore V-J signatures distinguishing ophthalmopathy from hyperthyroidism. An independent validation cohort was composed of 18 hyperthyroidism patients and around 16 patients who later progressed from hyperthyroidism to ophthalmopathy. T-cell repertoires of thyroid tissue and blood were compared in six hyperthyroidism patients. Following sampling, methimazole starting at 30 mg daily was administered to hyperthyroidism patients, and high-dose intravenous methylprednisolone was administered to ophthalmopathy patients.

Hyperthyroidism was defined as stable when no progression to ophthalmopathy occurred within 18 months of follow-up. Hyperthyroidism patients were newly diagnosed, with disease duration under 2 months, and aged 18 to 65 years. Patients with other autoimmune diseases, uncontrolled infections, pregnancy or lactation were excluded from the study. Clinical symptoms, serum thyroxine, TRAb, thyroid ultrasound and orbital computed tomography formed the basis of the diagnosis. Ficoll-Paque density gradient centrifugation was used to isolate PBMCs from around 10 ml of fresh peripheral blood. Total RNA was extracted with Trizol reagent and quality-checked on an Agilent 2100 Bioanalyzer. There are 17 amino acids in the CDR3, from cysteine to phenylalanine inclusive. The DNA shown is the 51-base CDR3, in frame from base 1. The germline V gene (reference sequence) specifies SEHNR as CDR1 and FQNEAQ as CDR2. V and J are trimmed by 5 bases and 5 bases, and the gene matches miss 9 bases of the junction.

What the work shows at the level of the full study, not this receptor alone: In validation, the model predicted ophthalmopathy progression with about 70% sensitivity and roughly 72% specificity; approximately 12 predicted patients were CT-confirmed with GO in a median of approximately six months. In cross-validation, the 13-signature model distinguished ophthalmopathy from stable hyperthyroidism with nearly 90% sensitivity and 81.08% specificity, and in the test set the corresponding values were 80% and 75%. Most expanded thyroid clonotypes with a frequency above 0.001 also appeared in blood, which suggests that blood repertoires may reflect the immune response in the thyroid. No statistical method was used to predetermine the sample size, and group allocation was not hidden from the investigators.

As to this clonotype: No cognate antigen has been identified for it. It has no much larger one-base neighbor in the sample; base qualities were not kept.

TCR beta CDR3 regions were amplified from RNA transcripts for repertoire sequencing. HTBI primers and the Qiagen OneStep RT-PCR kit were used in a first-round RT-PCR, which was followed by a second-round multiplex PCR, size selection and purification. Libraries were sequenced on an Illumina HiSeq2000 using paired-end 100 bp reads. The paper's data handling went like this. SOAPnuke was used to process the reads, removing any read that contained adapters or uncalled bases, had a mean Phred below 15, or lacked an exact match to the constant primer or identifier. High-quality paired reads were merged with COPE v1.2.5. Each unique nucleotide sequence was defined as a clonotype, and clonotypes were aligned to IMGT TRB V, D and J references with MiTCR v1.1. Analysis was restricted to V-J combinations with a frequency above 0.0001, which covered about 99% of repertoires. For each V-J combination, a TCR clonal expansion and chaos score was defined as the ratio of F50 clonal expansion to chaos observed in the TCRdist matrix. Welch's t-statistics and random forest were used to reduce the features to 13 V-J combinations, which were then used as input to a naive Bayes classifier. Thyroid-blood repertoire similarity was quantified with the Morisita-Horn index. In-frame beta chains were kept once TCRdb had trimmed the public reads at Q25 with fastp and called clones with MiXCR. One record per CDR3 amino acid sequence lists the most common genes and DNA. The V and J calls and clone size are TCRdb's, not the authors'. This sample is represented by 40,000 or so distinct CDR3 sequences; roughly 50% of them were singletons. Approximately 25% of the sample is held by the ten biggest clonotypes.

The chain links TRBV7-9 with TRBJ2-5, and TRBD2 matches 15 of the central bases. The specimen sequenced was peripheral blood. This clonotype originated in an adult woman with stable Graves' hyperthyroidism. The DNA sequence is given as TGTGCCAGCAGCCCCAGGACTAGCGGGAGGGCCGGTGAGACCCAGTACTTC. This codes for CASSPRTSGRAGETQYF. When the CDR3 is completed using the reference TRBV7-9 and TRBJ2-5 genes on either side, the full variable domain is DTGVSQNPRHKITKRGQNVTFRCDPISEHNRLYWYRQTLGQGPEFLTYFQNEAQLEKSRLLSDRFSAERPKGSFSTLEIQRTEQGDSAMYLCASSPRTSGRAGETQYFGPGTRLLVL.